This is a list of T cell receptor beta chains from one sample in a study of blood T cell repertoires in COVID-19. Using immunoSEQ multiplex PCR, the repertoire was profiled, and TCRdb retains in-frame clones only, with some absent. The profile shows roughly 170,000 clones, 85% to 90% of them singletons. The sequencing input was peripheral blood. Receptor source: an older man with active or convalescent COVID-19. CDR3s include the opening cysteine and the closing phenylalanine or tryptophan. A D gene is named only where the DNA matches it firmly. Not all rows give a size; the values are once, few, many and, for expanded clones, a class.

d_call j_call clone_size v_call cdr3_nt cdr3_aa
TRBD2 TRBJ2-4 NA TRBV19 TGTGCCAGTAGTATAGAGGTGGGACTAGCGGGCCGGGACATTCAGTACTTC CASSIEVGLAGRDIQYF
NA TRBJ2-1 NA TRBV7-9 TGTGCCAGCAGCTTAGAGATGGGGATGGCTCCGGGAGATAATGAGCAGTTCTTC CASSLEMGMAPGDNEQFF
NA TRBJ2-1 NA TRBV21-1 TGTGCCAGCGCATCTTCATCAGGTGAGCAGTTCTTC CASASSSGEQFF
NA TRBJ1-2 few TRBV7-9 TGTGCCAGCAGCCTAGACAGCTATGGCTACACCTTC CASSLDSYGYTF
TRBD1 TRBJ2-2 NA TRBV6-5 TGTGCCAGCAGTTCGGACAGGAGCACCGGGGAGCTGTTTTTT CASSSDRSTGELFF
TRBD2 TRBJ2-7 NA TRBV6-5 TGTGCCAGCAGTTTTTCTAGCGGGGCTAGGGAGCAGTACTTC CASSFSSGAREQYF
TRBD2 TRBJ2-3 few TRBV9 TGTGCCAGCACCCCGGGACTAGCGGTTGCAGATACGCAGTATTTT CASTPGLAVADTQYF
TRBD2 TRBJ2-4 few TRBV7-2 TGTGCCAGCAGCTTATCAAGGCTAGCGGAAAACATTCAGTACTTC CASSLSRLAENIQYF
NA TRBJ1-2 NA TRBV2 TGTGCCAGCAGTGAACGGGGGAACTATGGCTACACCTTC CASSERGNYGYTF
NA TRBJ1-1 NA TRBV27 TGTGCCAGCAGTTTAATTCCTGCAGGGTGGGACACTGAAGCTTTCTTT CASSLIPAGWDTEAFF
NA TRBJ2-2 NA TRBV6-5 TGTGCCAGCTCCCTGAGGGTAGCGGTAACCGGGGAGCTGTTTTTT CASSLRVAVTGELFF
NA TRBJ1-5 NA TRBV23-1 TGCGCCAGCAGTCAATCGCGCAGGGATTATCAGCCCCAGCATTTT CASSQSRRDYQPQHF
TRBD1 TRBJ1-2 NA TRBV30 TGTGCCTGGAGGTTCGCAGGGGGGCGCGGGTTTAACTATGGCTACACCTTC CAWRFAGGRGFNYGYTF
NA TRBJ2-2 NA TRBV4-3 TGCGCCAGCAGCCAAGATTGGGAGACCGCGAACACCGGGGAGCTGTTTTTT CASSQDWETANTGELFF
TRBD1 TRBJ2-5 NA TRBV6-5 TGTGCCAGCAGTACGGACAGGGGAATTGCAGAGACCCAGTACTTC CASSTDRGIAETQYF
TRBD2 TRBJ2-2 once TRBV7-6 TGTGCCAGCAGCAGATTAGCGGGAGGGCCGCAGAACACCGGGGAGCTGTTTTTT CASSRLAGGPQNTGELFF
TRBD1 TRBJ1-2 NA TRBV6-2/TRBV6-3 TGTGCCAGCAGTGACCGGGACAGGGGTTCCTATGGCTACACCTTC CASSDRDRGSYGYTF
NA TRBJ2-7 NA TRBV11-2 TGTGCCAGCAGCTTAGCGGCGGCGACCGGCGAGCAGTACTTC CASSLAAATGEQYF
NA TRBJ2-5 NA TRBV7-6 TGTGCCAGCAGCTTTAGGAGGTTGGGGGAGACCCAGTACTTC CASSFRRLGETQYF
TRBD1 TRBJ1-5 NA TRBV5-1 TGCGCCAGCAGCTGGACAGGGCACAGCAATCAGCCCCAGCATTTT CASSWTGHSNQPQHF
NA TRBJ1-5 NA TRBV12-5 TGTGCTAGTGGTTTGCTGACAGGAAAGGGGTATAGCAATCAGCCCCAGCATTTT CASGLLTGKGYSNQPQHF
NA TRBJ1-1 NA TRBV29-1 TGCAGCGTTATCAGACAGCAGGGGAAGAACACTGAAGCTTTCTTT CSVIRQQGKNTEAFF
TRBD1 TRBJ1-5 NA TRBV28 TGTGCCAGCAGTCCGGGGGACAGGAGCAATCAGCCCCAGCATTTT CASSPGDRSNQPQHF
NA TRBJ2-1 NA TRBV30 TGTGCCTGGAGTCTAACGGGAAGCGGCGAGCAGTTCTTC CAWSLTGSGEQFF
NA TRBJ2-1 NA TRBV5-8 TGTGCCAGCAGCTTGATCGGGAGTCCAGGCTCCTACAATGAGCAGTTCTTC CASSLIGSPGSYNEQFF
TRBD1 TRBJ1-4 NA TRBV18 TGTGCCAGCTCACCCGACAGGGGGGGAAATGAAAAACTGTTTTTT CASSPDRGGNEKLFF
NA TRBJ1-2 NA TRBV18 TGTGCCAGCTCACCCCCCGGGGGGCGGAACTATGGCTACACCTTC CASSPPGGRNYGYTF
TRBD2 TRBJ2-1 NA TRBV29-1 TGCAGCGTTGAAGGTCTAGCGGGAGGTTCCTACAATGAGCAGTTCTTC CSVEGLAGGSYNEQFF
NA TRBJ1-6 NA TRBV18 TGTGCCAGCCGCTCTCGGGAGGCGGATTCACCCCTCCACTTT CASRSREADSPLHF
NA TRBJ1-5 NA TRBV19 TGTGCCAGTAGTAAGCCCAATCAGCCCCAGCATTTT CASSKPNQPQHF
NA TRBJ1-2 NA TRBV6-4 TGTGCCAGCAGTGACACTGGGAACGGGGACTATGGCTACACCTTC CASSDTGNGDYGYTF
NA TRBJ2-2 NA TRBV7-2 TGTGCCAGCAGCCTCGGCCAGGTTAACACCGGGGAGCTGTTTTTT CASSLGQVNTGELFF
NA TRBJ1-6 NA TRBV3-1/TRBV3-2 TGTGCCAGCAGCCAAGGTGTTGTAAATTCACCCCTCCACTTT CASSQGVVNSPLHF
TRBD2 TRBJ2-2 NA TRBV29-1 TGCAGCGCTGAAAGGTCGGGAGGTACCGGGGAGCTGTTTTTT CSAERSGGTGELFF
TRBD2 TRBJ2-7 NA TRBV30 TGTGCCTGGAGTAGGGCTAGCGGGGGGTGGGAGCAGTACTTC CAWSRASGGWEQYF
NA TRBJ1-2 NA TRBV29-1 TGCAGCGTTGATACGGGTTATGGCTACACCTTC CSVDTGYGYTF
NA TRBJ2-3 once TRBV5-4 TGTGCCAGCAGCTCTTGGGGGGGGGCTGGTACAGATACGCAGTATTTT CASSSWGGAGTDTQYF
NA TRBJ1-1 NA TRBV7-6 TGTGCCAGCAGCCCAGCCGGGACTACATGGGGCACTGAAGCTTTCTTT CASSPAGTTWGTEAFF
NA TRBJ2-1 few TRBV7-9 TGTGCCAGCAGCACGGGACACAGCTCCTACAATGAGCAGTTCTTC CASSTGHSSYNEQFF
NA TRBJ1-4 NA TRBV28 TGTGCCAGCAGTTTCCGTGTTCTTTACAGGTCAACTAATGAAAAACTGTTTTTT CASSFRVLYRSTNEKLFF
NA TRBJ2-7 NA TRBV5-4 TGTGCCAGCAACCCGGGCAGGGCCCCCTACGAGCAGTACTTC CASNPGRAPYEQYF
NA TRBJ2-7 few TRBV11-2 TGTGCCAGCAGCTTAGTGTCCAGGACACGCGAGCAGTACTTC CASSLVSRTREQYF
TRBD1 TRBJ1-5 NA TRBV18 TGTGCCAGCTCGTCGGGACAGGGGTTACAGCCCCAGCATTTT CASSSGQGLQPQHF
TRBD2 TRBJ2-7 NA TRBV6-5 TGTGCCAGCAGTTACTCACGGACTAGCGGCTACGAGCAGTACTTC CASSYSRTSGYEQYF
NA TRBJ2-7 NA TRBV18 TGTGCCAGCTCACCCGGGACTCTCAGCTCCTACGAGCAGTACTTC CASSPGTLSSYEQYF
NA TRBJ2-5 many TRBV27 TGTGCCAGCAGTTTATCTTCCGTCCAAGAGACCCAGTACTTC CASSLSSVQETQYF
TRBD1 TRBJ1-2 NA TRBV28 TGTGCCAGCAGCCAACAGGGGGCATTTGGCTACACCTTC CASSQQGAFGYTF
TRBD1 TRBJ2-7 NA TRBV2 TGTGCCAGCTTGAGACAGGGGGTCTCCTACGAGCAGTACTTC CASLRQGVSYEQYF
NA TRBJ1-6 NA TRBV28 TGTGCCAGCAGTTCCGACAGTCGGCAACCCCTCCACTTT CASSSDSRQPLHF
TRBD2 TRBJ2-6 NA TRBV6-1 TGTGCCAGCAGTGGGCGGGGGTCCGCCGGGGCCAACGTCCTGACTTTC CASSGRGSAGANVLTF
TRBD1 TRBJ1-4 NA TRBV7-8 TGTGCCAGCAGCTCACACCGGGACAGGGGGTTACTGTTTTTT CASSSHRDRGLLFF
NA TRBJ1-2 NA TRBV5-1 TGCGCCAGCAGCGCCACAGGAGACTATGGCTACACCTTC CASSATGDYGYTF
NA TRBJ1-1 NA TRBV11-2 TGTGCCAGCAGCTTAGGTGGTGGGGGGAGCACTGAAGCTTTCTTT CASSLGGGGSTEAFF
TRBD2 TRBJ2-7 NA TRBV2 TGTGCCAGCAGTGGGGGGGCTAGCGGGAGTCTCTACGAGCAGTACTTC CASSGGASGSLYEQYF
TRBD2 TRBJ2-1 NA TRBV24-1 TGTGCCACCAGTGATTTGAGGCTAGCGGGCTACAATGAGCAGTTCTTC CATSDLRLAGYNEQFF